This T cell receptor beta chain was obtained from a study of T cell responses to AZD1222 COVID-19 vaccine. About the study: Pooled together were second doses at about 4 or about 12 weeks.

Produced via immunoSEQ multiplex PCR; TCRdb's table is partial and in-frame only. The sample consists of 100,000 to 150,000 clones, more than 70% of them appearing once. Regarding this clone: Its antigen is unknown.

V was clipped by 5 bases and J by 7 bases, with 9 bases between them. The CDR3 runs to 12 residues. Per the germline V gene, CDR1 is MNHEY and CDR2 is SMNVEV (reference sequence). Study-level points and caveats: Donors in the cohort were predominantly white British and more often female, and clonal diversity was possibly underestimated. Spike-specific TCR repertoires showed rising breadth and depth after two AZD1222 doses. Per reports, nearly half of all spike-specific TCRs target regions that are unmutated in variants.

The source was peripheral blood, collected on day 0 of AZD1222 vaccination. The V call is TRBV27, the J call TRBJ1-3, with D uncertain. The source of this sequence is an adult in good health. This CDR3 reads CASSPGLNTIYF. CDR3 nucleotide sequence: TGTGCCAGCAGTCCGGGGTTGAACACCATATATTTT.